This is a list of T cell receptor beta chains from one sample in a study of blood T cell repertoires in COVID-19. Assay: immunoSEQ multiplex PCR; the TCRdb copy retains only in-frame clones and omits some. Among around 57,000 clones, roughly 80% were seen once, and the ten largest hold about 20%. Specimen: peripheral blood. Source of these receptors: a woman aged 60 to 75 with acute or convalescent COVID-19. CDR3s include the opening cysteine and the closing phenylalanine or tryptophan. Fields, in order: V gene, clone size, J gene, D gene, CDR3 DNA, CDR3 protein. The D gene is left open where the match is weak. Clone size is shown for a subset of rows, as once, few, many or a class of expanded clone.

v_call: TRBV27; clone_size: few; j_call: TRBJ1-6; d_call: .; cdr3_nt: TGTGCCAGCAGTAAGCGGCAGAGCTCCTATAATTCACCCCTCCACTTT; cdr3_aa: CASSKRQSSYNSPLHF
v_call: TRBV6-1; clone_size: .; j_call: TRBJ1-6; d_call: .; cdr3_nt: TGTGCCAGCAGTGAAGTCAGGGGCAATGGGTCACCCCTCCACTTT; cdr3_aa: CASSEVRGNGSPLHF
v_call: TRBV5-4; clone_size: .; j_call: TRBJ2-3; d_call: TRBD2; cdr3_nt: TGTGCCAGCAGCTTAATGCGGGGGGCTAGCACAGATACGCAGTATTTT; cdr3_aa: CASSLMRGASTDTQYF
v_call: TRBV18; clone_size: .; j_call: TRBJ2-1; d_call: TRBD2; cdr3_nt: TGTGCCAGCTCACCGCGGGGGATTATCTACAATGAGCAGTTCTTC; cdr3_aa: CASSPRGIIYNEQFF
v_call: TRBV7-5; clone_size: .; j_call: TRBJ1-1; d_call: .; cdr3_nt: TGTGTCAGAAGTCGGACAGCTAGATTGAACACTGAAGCTTTCTTT; cdr3_aa: CVRSRTARLNTEAFF
v_call: TRBV7-9; clone_size: .; j_call: TRBJ1-5; d_call: .; cdr3_nt: TGTGCCAGCAGCTCCCAGGGTTTCGGCAATCAGCCCCAGCATTTT; cdr3_aa: CASSSQGFGNQPQHF
v_call: TRBV30; clone_size: .; j_call: TRBJ2-6; d_call: .; cdr3_nt: TGTGCCTGGAGAGAACAGGACGGGGCCAACGTCCTGACTTTC; cdr3_aa: CAWREQDGANVLTF
v_call: TRBV29-1; clone_size: .; j_call: TRBJ1-1; d_call: .; cdr3_nt: TGCAGCGTCCCCTTTGTCTCGAACACTGAAGCTTTCTTT; cdr3_aa: CSVPFVSNTEAFF
v_call: TRBV19; clone_size: .; j_call: TRBJ2-2; d_call: .; cdr3_nt: TGTGCCAGTAGTACCTACACCGGGGAGCTGTTTTTT; cdr3_aa: CASSTYTGELFF
v_call: TRBV18; clone_size: .; j_call: TRBJ2-3; d_call: .; cdr3_nt: TGTGCCAGCTCACCACCGTATTCGCAGGGGAAAGCAGATACGCAGTATTTT; cdr3_aa: CASSPPYSQGKADTQYF
v_call: TRBV5-4; clone_size: once; j_call: TRBJ1-6; d_call: .; cdr3_nt: TGTGCCAGCAGCTCGATGAGGGAAAATTCACCCCTCCACTTT; cdr3_aa: CASSSMRENSPLHF
v_call: TRBV11-2; clone_size: few; j_call: TRBJ1-1; d_call: .; cdr3_nt: TGTGCCAGCGCGGAAGGGGGGGCCCGTAGCAGTTCATTCTCTGAAGCTTTCTTT; cdr3_aa: CASAEGGARSSSFSEAFF
v_call: TRBV18; clone_size: .; j_call: TRBJ2-7; d_call: .; cdr3_nt: TGTGCCAGCTCAGGGGACTCGATTATCAGATCCGAGCAGTACTTC; cdr3_aa: CASSGDSIIRSEQYF
v_call: TRBV30; clone_size: .; j_call: TRBJ1-3; d_call: .; cdr3_nt: TGTGCCTCAACGGGGGATTACTCTGGAAACACCATATATTTT; cdr3_aa: CASTGDYSGNTIYF
v_call: TRBV21-1; clone_size: .; j_call: TRBJ2-7; d_call: .; cdr3_nt: TGTGCCAGCAGCAAAAGATCCCTGGCCTTGAACCGGGTCCTCCCACTATTGGAGCAGTACTTC; cdr3_aa: CASSKRSLALNRVLPLLEQYF
v_call: TRBV7-3; clone_size: .; j_call: TRBJ2-2; d_call: .; cdr3_nt: TGTGCCAGCAGCTTTTCCTCCCGGGGGAACACCGGGGAGCTGTTTTTT; cdr3_aa: CASSFSSRGNTGELFF
v_call: TRBV19; clone_size: .; j_call: TRBJ2-5; d_call: TRBD1; cdr3_nt: TGTGCCAGTAGTATTCTCCGGGACAGAAAAGAGACCCAGTACTTC; cdr3_aa: CASSILRDRKETQYF